A selection of T cell receptor beta chains follows, all from one sample in a study of cytomegalovirus exposure and HLA in healthy donors. Clones were sequenced by immunoSEQ multiplex PCR, and TCRdb holds only the in-frame ones, with some missing. Among roughly 180,000 clones listed, about 80% were seen once. Sequenced input: PBMCs. Receptors originate from a man aged 30-40 years in good health and CMV-seropositive. Both conserved end residues are part of each CDR3.

j_call v_call cdr3_aa
TRBJ2-7 TRBV7-2 CASSLAGHPEQYF
TRBJ1-2 TRBV4-1 CASSQERGITGGYTF
TRBJ2-3 TRBV7-9 CASSFTQSTDTQYF
TRBJ2-1 TRBV7-9 CASSLLWTSGYNEQFF
TRBJ1-2 TRBV29-1 CSVEDSGTFGGIYGYTF
TRBJ2-2 TRBV27 CASTSPTSGGFNTGELFF
TRBJ2-6 TRBV9 CASSADPSGWGSGANVLTF
TRBJ1-6 TRBV6-5 CASKTGNSPLHF
TRBJ1-5 TRBV2 CASRETGLRGNQPQHF
TRBJ2-1 TRBV7-2 CASSGDGRVYNEQFF
TRBJ2-7 TRBV6-5 CASSWTSRSYEQYF
TRBJ2-5 TRBV7-2 CASSLDGQGQETQYF
TRBJ1-6 TRBV6-1 CASIHDETENSPLHF
TRBJ1-5 TRBV25-1 CASSQTGANQPQHF
TRBJ1-5 TRBV7-2 CASSLERQEGRETQHF
NA TRBV15 CATSVSASGTSGRYEQYF
TRBJ2-1 TRBV19 CASSIEAGVRFF
NA TRBV15 CATSRGQGGEQYF
TRBJ2-1 TRBV4-3 CASSQAPGQGVEQFF
TRBJ1-2 TRBV29-1 CSVRARNYGYTF
TRBJ1-1 TRBV6-5 CASRNGGAMNTEAFF
TRBJ1-6 TRBV11-3 CASSSMNRANSPLHF
TRBJ1-2 TRBV5-6 CASSLDRDDDYGYTF
TRBJ2-1 TRBV2 CASSDRDRVINEQFF
TRBJ2-7 TRBV7-3 CASSLGTKYEQYF
TRBJ2-7 TRBV28 CASSLSPGLAGIGEQYF
TRBJ2-1 TRBV19 CASSIAGLADYNEQFF
TRBJ1-1 TRBV7-9 CASSSGTGARNTEAFF
TRBJ2-2 TRBV11-3 CASSLRQGGELFF
TRBJ2-7 TRBV20-1 CSASENYEQYF
TRBJ1-1 TRBV30 CAWTGQGYTEAFF
TRBJ2-2 TRBV5-1 CASSPGQLNTGELFF
TRBJ1-2 TRBV5-1 CASSLGQGRVGGYTF
TRBJ2-2 TRBV5-5 CASSRSGSSGELFF
TRBJ2-1 TRBV30 CAWSVGQGAIDEQFF
TRBJ2-5 TRBV6-5 CASSSQGAWETQYF
TRBJ2-2 TRBV29-1 CSVEDPYTGELFF
TRBJ1-1 TRBV5-4 CASSSEQGVTEAFF
TRBJ1-4 TRBV18 CASSALRDEKLFF
TRBJ1-3 TRBV5-1 CASSSNLGALQDSGNTIYF
TRBJ2-1 TRBV5-1 CASSTGLAGGLYNEQFF
TRBJ2-7 TRBV19 CASRADRENSYEQYF
TRBJ2-2 TRBV14 CASSQEAGAGELFF
TRBJ1-5 TRBV14 CAGERGSNQPQHF
TRBJ1-1 TRBV10-2 CASRDPYQEGDTEAFF
TRBJ2-7 TRBV7-6 CASSLAASDEQYF
TRBJ1-4 TRBV6-5 CASSYLGLGPEKLFF
TRBJ1-6 TRBV2 CASKYQGSYNSPLHF
TRBJ2-5 TRBV5-1 CASSLDSPNQETQYF
TRBJ2-3 TRBV4-1 CASSQLAGGADTQYF
TRBJ2-3 TRBV19 CASSYRTDTQYF
TRBJ1-1 TRBV5-1 CASSLAFGTGSAEAFF
TRBJ1-5 TRBV4-1 CASSRTSSYSNQPQHF
TRBJ1-2 TRBV28 CASSLRVRGIYGYTF
TRBJ2-1 TRBV9 CASSEGGIRYNEQFF